This TCR beta chain was sequenced in a study of cytomegalovirus exposure and HLA in healthy donors. Study-wide points: The authors later linked a missense DCLRE1C variant to TCR beta V- and J-gene trimming. According to the study, 160 or so TCR beta chains were cytomegalovirus-associated.

Details on this clone: Its antigen is unknown.

V shed 2 bases and J shed 2 bases, with 19 bases lying between them. Germline V gives CDR1 ENHRY, CDR2 SYGVKD. The CDR3 sequence is 18 residues long. Primers: 60 Vbeta forward and 13 Jbeta reverse. In the study's own analysis: Per a later analysis, the number of unique TCR beta chains was roughly 83 million, of which 9 million to 14 million were shared. Profiling relied on immunoSEQ multiplex PCR, and the TCRdb table lists in-frame clones only, not all of them. The V and J calls and clone size are taken from that table; D and trimming were inferred from the DNA. There are about 100,000 clones in the sample; around four fifths occur only once, and approximately 2.8% lies in the top ten.

This chain connects TRBV10-3 to TRBJ2-1, with D possibly TRBD2 on 6 matching bases. The TCR sequence derives from a man aged 35 to 55 in good health and CMV-seronegative. What was sequenced was PBMCs. CDR3 sequence (DNA): TGTGCCATCAGTGAGGCCTCCCCCGGGGCGGGGCCCTACAATGAGCAGTTCTTC. Protein: CAISEASPGAGPYNEQFF.